These T cell receptor beta chains were read from a single sample in a study of control samples from healthy donors and cancer patients. Using immunoSEQ multiplex PCR, the repertoire was profiled, and TCRdb retains in-frame clones only, with some absent. The sample carries approximately 70,000 clones, 90% recorded once. The sample was PBMCs. The receptor set was obtained from a woman in her forties or fifties with colorectal cancer. The CDR3 runs from the conserved cysteine through the conserved F or W. D genes are given only for firm matches. Only part of the rows carry a size: once, few, many, or a class if the clone is expanded.

>TRBJ1-2|16|NA|TRBV27|NA
TGTGCCAGCAGTACCCAAACGGGCCGAGCTAACTATGGCTACACCTTC
CASSTQTGRANYGYTF
>TRBJ2-1|14|NA|TRBV7-2|NA
TGTGCCAGCCAGGGGCCAGTCTCCTACAATGAGCAGTTCTTC
CASQGPVSYNEQFF
>TRBJ2-3|15|few|TRBV11-2|NA
TGTGCCAGCAGCTTAGATAGCAGGGGAACCGATACGCAGTATTTT
CASSLDSRGTDTQYF
>TRBJ1-2|13|NA|TRBV7-8|TRBD1
TGTGCCAGCACCAGGCCAGGGGGCCGTGGCTACACCTTC
CASTRPGGRGYTF
>TRBJ2-5|14|NA|TRBV28|TRBD2
TGTGCCAGCAAACTAGCGGGTGCCGTGGAGACCCAGTACTTC
CASKLAGAVETQYF
>TRBJ1-1|15|NA|TRBV19|TRBD1
TGTGCCAGTAGCCGGACAGGGGCCCTGAACACTGAAGCTTTCTTT
CASSRTGALNTEAFF
>TRBJ2-7|15|NA|TRBV9|TRBD2
TGTGCCAGCAGCGTAGGAAGCGGGAGGGCCTATGAGCAGTACTTC
CASSVGSGRAYEQYF
>TRBJ1-1|16|NA|TRBV28|NA
TGTGCCAGCAGTTTCGAACCCGTACTCCGGAGGCCTGAAGCTTTCTTT
CASSFEPVLRRPEAFF
>TRBJ1-6|14|NA|TRBV9|NA
TGTGCCAGCAGCCCTGCGCCGTTTCGATCACCCCTCCACTTT
CASSPAPFRSPLHF
>TRBJ1-5|13|NA|TRBV18|NA
TGTGCCAGCTCACCGGAGGGTGACCAGCCCCAGCATTTT
CASSPEGDQPQHF
>TRBJ2-1|14|once|TRBV29-1|TRBD2
TGCAGCGTGGTACTAGCGTCCAACATGGGTGAGCAGTTCTTC
CSVVLASNMGEQFF
>TRBJ2-7|15|NA|TRBV30|TRBD2
TGTGCCTGGAGACCGGGACTAGCGGGAATCTACGAGCAGTACTTC
CAWRPGLAGIYEQYF
>TRBJ2-7|16|NA|TRBV5-5|NA
TGTGCCAGCAGCTTGTTCCCGGGACGGAGCTCCTACGAGCAGTACTTC
CASSLFPGRSSYEQYF
>TRBJ2-7|15|NA|TRBV6-1|TRBD2
TGTGCCAGCAGTGAATTTGCTAGCGGAACCTACGAGCAGTACTTC
CASSEFASGTYEQYF
>TRBJ2-3|12|NA|TRBV11-3|NA
TGTGCCAGCAGCTCTGTCGCAGATACGCAGTATTTT
CASSSVADTQYF
>TRBJ2-6|13|NA|TRBV29-1|NA
TGCAGCGTTGTAGGGACTGGGGCCAACGTCCTGACTTTC
CSVVGTGANVLTF
>TRBJ2-1|16|NA|TRBV9|TRBD1
TGTGCCAGCAGCGTCGATGGGGACAGCTCCTACAATGAGCAGTTCTTC
CASSVDGDSSYNEQFF
>TRBJ2-1|14|NA|TRBV7-3|TRBD1
TGTGCCAGCAGCTTCGACAGGGGGCATGATGAGCAGTTCTTC
CASSFDRGHDEQFF
>TRBJ2-2|11|NA|TRBV2|NA
TGTGCCAGCAGGCAGGCCGGGGAGCTGTTTTTT
CASRQAGELFF
>TRBJ2-1|14|NA|TRBV11-1|TRBD2
TGTGCCAGCAAGGGGCTAGCGGGCCGCAATGAGCAGTTCTTC
CASKGLAGRNEQFF
>TRBJ2-7|14|once|TRBV7-8|TRBD1
TGTGCCAGCAGCTGGGTCAGGGGGACCTACGAGCAGTACTTC
CASSWVRGTYEQYF
>TRBJ1-2|13|once|TRBV28|NA
TGTGCCAGCAGTTTAGCCAAGAACTATGGCTACACCTTC
CASSLAKNYGYTF
>TRBJ1-4|16|NA|TRBV7-7|NA
TGTGCCAGCAGCCCCCTCGTCGGGGCAGGGGCTGGGAAACTGTTTTTT
CASSPLVGAGAGKLFF
>TRBJ2-1|23|NA|TRBV27|TRBD2
TGTGCCAGCAGTTCGACGCCCGGGACTAGCGGGAGGAGGTGGACAGGCACGGGCAATGAGCAGTTCTTC
CASSSTPGTSGRRWTGTGNEQFF
>TRBJ1-1|14|NA|TRBV19|TRBD1
TGTGCCAGTAGTAGAGACAGGGGGCGAGGTGAAGCTTTCTTT
CASSRDRGRGEAFF
>TRBJ2-2|13|NA|TRBV5-1|NA
TGCGCCAGCAGCAGGGAAGGCACCGGGGAGCTGTTTTTT
CASSREGTGELFF
>TRBJ1-1|13|NA|TRBV5-5|NA
TGTGCCAGCAGCCTAAGAGGGTACGCTGAAGCTTTCTTT
CASSLRGYAEAFF
>TRBJ2-5|17|NA|TRBV5-1|TRBD2
TGCGCCAGCAGTAATAGCGGGGGGAATGTGTACCAAGAGACCCAGTACTTC
CASSNSGGNVYQETQYF
>TRBJ1-4|13|NA|TRBV5-6|NA
TGTGCCAGCAGCTTGTCTGACGGGGGAAAACTGTTTTTT
CASSLSDGGKLFF
>TRBJ1-5|16|NA|TRBV28|NA
TGTGCCAGCACCGAACAGGGTTTTTTAGGCAATCAGCCCCAGCATTTT
CASTEQGFLGNQPQHF
>TRBJ2-5|15|NA|TRBV27|TRBD1
TGTGCCAGCAGTCTATACAGGGGGGATAAAGAGACCCAGTACTTC
CASSLYRGDKETQYF
>TRBJ2-1|11|NA|TRBV7-9|NA
TGTGCCAGCAGTCATCCGGGATTACAGTTCTTC
CASSHPGLQFF
>TRBJ2-1|14|NA|TRBV19|TRBD1
TGTGCCAGTAGTATTTACAGGGGGCTAAGTGAGCAGTTCTTC
CASSIYRGLSEQFF
>TRBJ2-3|11|NA|TRBV2|NA
TGTGCCACCTCCTTCACAGATACGCAGTATTTT
CATSFTDTQYF
>TRBJ1-6|17|NA|TRBV4-1|NA
TGCGCCAGCAGCCGCGGACAGCAAAGCTCCTATAATTCACCCCTCCACTTT
CASSRGQQSSYNSPLHF
>TRBJ2-3|18|NA|TRBV5-1|TRBD2
TGCGCCAGCAGCTCGATACCCAGGACTAGCGGGGGCGCAGATACGCAGTATTTT
CASSSIPRTSGGADTQYF
>TRBJ2-3|15|NA|TRBV6-5|NA
TGTGCCAGCAGTTACGAGGCTAGCGACACAGATACGCAGTATTTT
CASSYEASDTDTQYF
>TRBJ1-5|16|NA|TRBV3-1/TRBV3-2|NA
TGTGCCAGCAGCGATGACCGAGGACAGCAGAATCAGCCCCAGCATTTT
CASSDDRGQQNQPQHF
>TRBJ2-2|16|NA|TRBV10-1|NA
TGCGCCAGCAGTGGTGGGAGGTGGCCGGATACCGGGGAGCTGTTTTTT
CASSGGRWPDTGELFF
>TRBJ2-1|15|NA|TRBV7-9|NA
TGTGCCAGCAGCCCCGCCCAGGGAAGGGTTTTGGAGCAGTTCTTC
CASSPAQGRVLEQFF
>TRBJ2-3|15|NA|TRBV7-9|NA
TGTGCCAGCAGCTTAACAGGGACCTTCACAGATACGCAGTATTTT
CASSLTGTFTDTQYF
>TRBJ2-5|16|NA|TRBV15|TRBD2
TGTGCCACCAGCAGAGGCGGTAGCGGGAGTCCAGAGACCCAGTACTTC
CATSRGGSGSPETQYF
>TRBJ1-2|15|NA|TRBV30|TRBD1
TGTGCCTGGAGGCTCCGGGACAGGGTTTACTATGGCTACACCTTC
CAWRLRDRVYYGYTF
>TRBJ2-1|14|NA|TRBV6-5|TRBD2
TGTGCCACCGGGGAGGGACTAGCTTTCAATGAGCAGTTCTTC
CATGEGLAFNEQFF
>TRBJ1-5|14|once|TRBV6-2/TRBV6-3|NA
TGTGCCAGCAGTTACTCTTCTAGCAATCAGCCCCAGCATTTT
CASSYSSSNQPQHF
>TRBJ2-1|15|NA|TRBV7-3|TRBD1
TGTGCCAGCAGCCGCGGGACAGGACATTACAATGAGCAGTTCTTC
CASSRGTGHYNEQFF
>TRBJ1-1|15|NA|TRBV6-1|NA
TGTGCCAGCAGTGAAGGCGGGGGGATGAACACTGAAGCTTTCTTT
CASSEGGGMNTEAFF
>TRBJ1-1|15|NA|TRBV5-1|NA
TGCGCCAGCAGCTTGGGACGGCATCTTGACACTGAAGCTTTCTTT
CASSLGRHLDTEAFF
>TRBJ1-5|13|once|TRBV18|TRBD1
TGTGCCACCTGGGGGACAGATGATCAGCCCCAGCATTTT
CATWGTDDQPQHF
>TRBJ2-7|15|NA|TRBV6-2/TRBV6-3|NA
TGTGCCAGCACCCCCGGACGGGGAATTACCTACGAGCAGTACTTC
CASTPGRGITYEQYF
>TRBJ1-2|14|NA|TRBV28|NA
TGTGCCAGCAGTTTGGTGGGGGCTTACTATGGCTACACCTTC
CASSLVGAYYGYTF